This T cell receptor (beta chain) was profiled in a study of identifying expanded T cells in peripheral blood (dated by TCRdb to about 2019). In terms of the full investigation: Technical replicates were generated by sequencing separate aliquots of the same genomic DNA pool, and four replicates were compared pairwise. Beyond this particular receptor, the publication reports: For all healthy donors, the variance in clone template counts between approximately 2-week samples rose significantly as total template count increased. The authors expected that biological variance in healthy repertoires might rise further over much longer intervals, such as months to years. The beta-binomial model significantly reduced the number of clones called differentially abundant and the false-positive rate across all healthy-donor time intervals. The binomial model flagged around 1.2 differentially abundant clones between technical replicates, compared with 15 to 17 over about 2 weeks and 19 over about four weeks.

TCRbeta CDR3 regions were profiled with the immunoSEQ Assay using bias-controlled multiplex PCR amplification of genomic DNA. The authors' analysis ran thus. The absolute abundance of each unique TCRbeta CDR3 region was quantified after sequences were collapsed and filtered. Differential abundance was tested with a binomial (Fisher-equivalent) model and with a beta-binomial model adding time-dependent variance fitted from healthy donors. Clones with fewer than 5 combined templates were excluded, and clones with Benjamini-Hochberg FDR below 0.01 were called differentially abundant. Beta-binomial variance was modeled as a function of total template count across the two samples using the form v = (b*log(k)+a)^2. Imported from immuneACCESS, the table was reduced by TCRdb to in-frame sequences with V and J called. These copies leave out some clones; in studies compared against another copy, an unresolved V gene accounts for under half, and the cause of the remainder is not known. The DNA was the basis for D and trimming; V, J and clone size are from that table. Counted in this sample were around 99,000 clones; 88% of them appeared once. 7% to 9% of the sample rests with the top ten.

A note on this clone: Its recognized antigen is unknown. No clone much larger than this one lies a single base away; base qualities are absent.

V is reduced by 2 bases and J by 8 bases, leaving a spacing of 10 bases between them. The germline V gene yields LGHNA for CDR1 and YNFKEQ for CDR2. There are 13 amino acids in the CDR3, from cysteine to phenylalanine inclusive. Left in the record is the CDR3 DNA by itself, 39 bases read in frame from the first base. No immune events, such as infections, were documented for the healthy donors during the collection period. Time-dependent variance in a beta-binomial model of T-cell clone differential abundance was calibrated using healthy-donor blood repertoires as a training cohort. The training cohort included some ten healthy donors, of whom 3 were female and 7 were male. Donor ages ranged from about 29 to 70 years, with an average of roughly 46 years. Whole blood from each healthy donor was obtained from a commercial supplier and was collected at three time points about two weeks apart. For immunosequencing, genomic DNA was extracted from unsorted whole blood.

This chain joins TRBV4-2 to TRBJ2-1; TRBD1 is possibly the D segment (6 matching bases). The origin of this receptor is a person aged 18 to 70 in good health. Sequenced material: blood. In nucleotide form, the sequence is TGTGCCAGCAGCCAAACAGGGATCGATGAGCAGTTCTTC. This encodes CASSQTGIDEQFF.